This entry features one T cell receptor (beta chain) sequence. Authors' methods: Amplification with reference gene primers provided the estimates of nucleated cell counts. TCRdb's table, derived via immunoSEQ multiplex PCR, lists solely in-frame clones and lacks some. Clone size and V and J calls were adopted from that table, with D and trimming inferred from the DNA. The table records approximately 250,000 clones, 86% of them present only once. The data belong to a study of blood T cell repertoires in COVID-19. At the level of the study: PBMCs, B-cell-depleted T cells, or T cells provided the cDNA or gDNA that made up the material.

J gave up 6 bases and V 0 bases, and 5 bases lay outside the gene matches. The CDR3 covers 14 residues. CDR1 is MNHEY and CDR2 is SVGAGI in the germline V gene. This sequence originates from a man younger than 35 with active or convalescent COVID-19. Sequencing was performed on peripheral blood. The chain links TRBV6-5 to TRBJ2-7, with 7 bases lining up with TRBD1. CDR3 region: CASSYSDRPTEQYF. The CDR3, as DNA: TGTGCCAGCAGTTACTCGGACAGGCCGACCGAGCAGTACTTC.